A single TCR beta chain is shown here with its context. Antigen: not known. The DNA ends 3 residues before the CDR3 does, and the rest of the CDR3 is filled in from the germline J gene. This sample was taken from a study of T cells in women clearing cervical HPV infection. For the study at large: Donors had HPV16-related CIN3 or worse; 2 had invasive cancer. Broader study findings: T-cell numbers per sample were unknown and may explain richness differences. CIN3+ cases had significantly higher TCR richness than controls; evenness did not differ.

All participants had a single incident cervical HPV16 infection, and prevalent HPV16 infections were excluded. Trimming cost V 0 bases and J 2 bases, with 11 bases left between them. The CDR3 loop spans 15 amino acids. CDR1 SGHDT and CDR2 YYEEEE come from the germline V gene. Profiled with immunoSEQ multiplex PCR; TCRdb holds only in-frame clones, not every one. Its listing shows 35,000 to 45,000 clones. Material: blood buffy coat. This chain links TRBV5-6 with TRBJ1-1; D perhaps matches TRBD1 (5 bases). The TCR was taken from a woman aged 18-70 years with a cervical HPV16 infection that either progressed to CIN3+ or cleared (not recorded which). CDR3 protein: CASSLEGNQNTEAFF. The CDR3 bases that were read are TGTGCCAGCAGCTTGGAGGGGAACCAAAACACTGAA.